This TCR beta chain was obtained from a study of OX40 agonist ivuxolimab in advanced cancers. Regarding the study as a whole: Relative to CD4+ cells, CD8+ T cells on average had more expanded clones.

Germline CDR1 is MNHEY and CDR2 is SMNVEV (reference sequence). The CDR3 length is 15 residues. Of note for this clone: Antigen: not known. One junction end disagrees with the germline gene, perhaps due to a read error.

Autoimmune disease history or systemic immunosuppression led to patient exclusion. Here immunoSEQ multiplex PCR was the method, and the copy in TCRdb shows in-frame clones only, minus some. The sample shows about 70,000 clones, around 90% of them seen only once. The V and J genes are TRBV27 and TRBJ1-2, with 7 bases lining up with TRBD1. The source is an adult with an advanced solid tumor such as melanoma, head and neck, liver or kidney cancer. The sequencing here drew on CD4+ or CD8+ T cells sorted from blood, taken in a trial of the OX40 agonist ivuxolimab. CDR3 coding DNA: TGTGCCAGCAGGGATAGCCAGGGACAGAGCTATGACTACACCTTC. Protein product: CASRDSQGQSYDYTF.